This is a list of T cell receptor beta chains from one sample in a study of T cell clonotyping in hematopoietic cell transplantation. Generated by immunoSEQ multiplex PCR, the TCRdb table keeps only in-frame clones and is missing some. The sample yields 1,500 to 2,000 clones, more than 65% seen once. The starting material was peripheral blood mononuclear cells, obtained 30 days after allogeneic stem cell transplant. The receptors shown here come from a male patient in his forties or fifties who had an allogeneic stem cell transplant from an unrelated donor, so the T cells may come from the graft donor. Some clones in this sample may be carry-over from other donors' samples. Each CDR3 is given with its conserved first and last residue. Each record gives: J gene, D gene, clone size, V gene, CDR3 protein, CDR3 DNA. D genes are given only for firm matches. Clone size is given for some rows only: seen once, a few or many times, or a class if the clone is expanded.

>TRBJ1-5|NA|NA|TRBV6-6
CASSYFSQPQHF
TGTGCCAGCAGTTACTTTAGTCAGCCCCAGCATTTT
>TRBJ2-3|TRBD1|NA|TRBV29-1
CSVEGGQGVDTQYF
TGCAGCGTTGAAGGGGGACAGGGGGTAGATACGCAGTATTTT
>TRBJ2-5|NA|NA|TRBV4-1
CASSQGGDTQETQYF
TGCGCCAGCAGCCAAGGAGGGGACACTCAAGAGACCCAGTACTTC
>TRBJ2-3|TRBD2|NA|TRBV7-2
CASSLRTSGLSTDTQYF
TGTGCCAGCAGCTTGAGGACTAGCGGACTTAGCACAGATACGCAGTATTTT
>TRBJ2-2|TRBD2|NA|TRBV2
CASLGTSGGSGELFF
TGTGCCAGCCTTGGGACTAGCGGGGGCAGCGGGGAGCTGTTTTTT
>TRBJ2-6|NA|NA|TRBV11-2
CASSPVYTGANVLTF
TGTGCCAGCAGCCCCGTATATACCGGGGCCAACGTCCTGACTTTC
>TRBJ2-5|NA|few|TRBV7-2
CASSLGPEETQYF
TGTGCCAGCAGCTTGGGGCCAGAGGAGACCCAGTACTTC
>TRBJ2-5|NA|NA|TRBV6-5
CASSYLNGAQETQYF
TGTGCCAGCAGTTACCTCAACGGGGCCCAAGAGACCCAGTACTTC
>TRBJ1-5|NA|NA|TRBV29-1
CSTVTVPGQPQHF
TGCAGCACCGTGACGGTCCCCGGGCAGCCCCAGCATTTT
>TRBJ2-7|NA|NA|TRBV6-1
CASSAPIGAAYEQYF
TGTGCCAGCAGTGCCCCCATCGGAGCGGCCTACGAGCAGTACTTC
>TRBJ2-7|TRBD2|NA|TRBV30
CAWQKLQGFQRLARYEQYF
TGTGCCTGGCAGAAGTTACAGGGATTCCAACGACTAGCGAGGTACGAGCAGTACTTC
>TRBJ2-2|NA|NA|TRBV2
CASEESGVNTGELFF
TGTGCCAGCGAGGAGTCGGGCGTGAACACCGGGGAGCTGTTTTTT
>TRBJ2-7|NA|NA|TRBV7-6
CASSLKPDSEYEQYF
TGTGCCAGCAGCTTGAAACCCGACAGCGAGTACGAGCAGTACTTC
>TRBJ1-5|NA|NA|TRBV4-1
CASSQAPYQPQHF
TGCGCCAGCAGCCAAGCCCCTTATCAGCCCCAGCATTTT
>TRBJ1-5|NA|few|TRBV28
CASSLWVGLDQPQHF
TGTGCCAGCAGTTTATGGGTGGGGTTGGATCAGCCCCAGCATTTT
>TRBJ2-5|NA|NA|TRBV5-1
CASSFSVQETQYF
TGCGCCAGCAGTTTTAGCGTCCAAGAGACCCAGTACTTC